Listed below are T cell receptor beta chains from one sample, sequenced in a study of shared clonotypes between healthy human individuals. The assay was immunoSEQ multiplex PCR, and TCRdb's table has in-frame clones only and misses some. Of about 2.5 million clones detected, about nine tenths appear once; the ten largest clones hold about 0.41%. The sample was naive CD4+ T cells from PBMCs. Receptors were obtained from a man between 18 and 35 years old in good health. Some clones in this sample may be carry-over from other donors' samples. The CDR3 runs from the conserved cysteine through the conserved F or W. The D gene is left open where the match is weak. Clone size is stated in some rows and not others, as once, few, many or a class when expanded.

>TRBJ2-5|TRBV18|-|-
TGTGCCAGCTCCCCCAGGGACGGAGAGACCCAGTACTTC
CASSPRDGETQYF
>TRBJ2-6|TRBV18|once|-
TGTGCCAGCTGGGGGGGACCGGGACAGCATACTTCTGGGGCCAACGTCCTGACTTTC
CASWGGPGQHTSGANVLTF
>TRBJ1-1|TRBV27|-|-
TGTGCCAGCAGTTTATGGGCAGGGCGGAACACTGAAGCTTTCTTT
CASSLWAGRNTEAFF
>TRBJ1-2|TRBV19|-|TRBD1
TGTGCCAGTAGACCACCCGGGACAGCTAACTATGGCTACACCTTC
CASRPPGTANYGYTF
>TRBJ2-3|TRBV25-1|-|-
TGTGCCAGCAGTGAGCAGGGCACAGATACGCAGTATTTT
CASSEQGTDTQYF
>TRBJ2-7|TRBV4-2|-|TRBD2
TGTGCCAGCAGCCAAGCGGCGGGAGAGACCTACGAGCAGTACTTC
CASSQAAGETYEQYF
>TRBJ1-5|TRBV5-1|-|-
TGCGCCAGCAGCCCCGGACAGCCCAATCAGCCCCAGCATTTT
CASSPGQPNQPQHF
>TRBJ2-2|TRBV4-1|-|TRBD1
TGCGCCAGCAGCCTAACGGACAGGGAGCACACCGGGGAGCTGTTTTTT
CASSLTDREHTGELFF
>TRBJ2-1|TRBV6-1|few|-
TGTGCCAGCAGTGAAGTGGTCGGGGTCGGTCGCCATGAGCAGTTCTTC
CASSEVVGVGRHEQFF
>TRBJ2-1|TRBV30|once|-
TGTGCCTGGAGTTATATAACGGCCTTGCAGTTCTTC
CAWSYITALQFF